The next 9 T cell receptor beta chains were all read from a single sample in a study of blood T cell repertoires in COVID-19. Profiling relied on immunoSEQ multiplex PCR, and the TCRdb table lists in-frame clones only, not all of them. This repertoire shows over 200,000 clones, about nine tenths found once; its top ten account for 2% to 2.5%. Sequences were obtained from peripheral blood. Receptors originate from a man aged 25 to 45 who had recovered from COVID-19.

The chain carries TRBV9 and TRBJ2-2; D perhaps matches TRBD2 (6 bases). The CDR3 is made up of 17 amino acids. Germline CDR1 and CDR2: SGDLS and YYNGEE. V gave up 2 bases and J gave up 4 bases, with 18 bases separating them. The CDR3 sequence is CASSVGTLSRVTGELFF. As DNA, the CDR3 is TGTGCCAGCAGCGTGGGGACTTTATCTAGAGTCACCGGGGAGCTGTTTTTT. The complete variable domain, with remaining parts taken from reference TRBV9 and TRBJ2-2, reads DSGVTQTPKHLITATGQRVTLRCSPRSGDLSVYWYQQSLDQGLQFLIQYYNGEERAKGNILERFSAQQFPDLHSELNLSSLELGDSALYFCASSVGTLSRVTGELFFGEGSRLTVL.

The chain has TRBV6-5 and TRBJ1-1; D gene ambiguous. V lost 7 bases and J lost 0, with 9 bases in between. The CDR3 length is 13 residues. From germline, CDR1 is MNHEY and CDR2 SVGAGI. The CDR3 DNA reads TGTGCCAGCACCTCCCCGGTGAACACTGAAGCTTTCTTT. This sequence encodes CASTSPVNTEAFF.

The J gene is TRBJ1-4, the V gene TRBV6-5, with 10 bases matching TRBD1. The CDR3 has 15 residues. Trimming removed 0 bases from V and 7 bases from J; junction bases left unmatched: 2. The germline CDR1 and CDR2 sequences are MNHEY and SVGAGI. DNA of the CDR3: TGTGCCAGCAGTTACTCCGGACAGGGGGGTGAAAAACTGTTTTTT. Translated, it gives CASSYSGQGGEKLFF.

In DNA form, the CDR3 reads TGTGCCAGCAGTTACTCAGGGGTCCCGGGCGAGCAGTACTTC. Translating it yields CASSYSGVPGEQYF. The chain employs TRBV6-5 and TRBJ2-7; the D gene is possibly TRBD1 (5 bases). Trimming took 0 bases from V and 6 from J, leaving 12 bases between them. This CDR3 spans 14 amino acids. Germline values: CDR1 MNHEY, CDR2 SVGAGI.

V gene TRBV4-3 combines with J gene TRBJ1-1, with D maybe TRBD1 (6 bases). The germline gives CDR1 LGHNA, CDR2 YSLEER. The CDR3 covers 19 residues. V lost 1 base and J 2 bases, leaving 23 bases between the germline ends. CDR3 in amino acids: CASSQAAYGGQILNTEAFF. As DNA, the CDR3 is TGCGCCAGCAGCCAAGCGGCATACGGGGGGCAGATCCTTAACACTGAAGCTTTCTTT.

This clone was recorded only once. The gene calls are TRBV14 and TRBJ2-3, with 13 bases identical to TRBD2. The germline CDR1 and CDR2 sequences are SGHDN and FVKESK. J lost 2 bases, V lost 4 bases, and 6 bases had no gene match. This CDR3 spans 17 amino acids. CDR3 sequence (DNA): TGTGCCAGCAGCCCCTTACTAGCGGGGGGGCCCACAGATACGCAGTATTTT. This sequence encodes CASSPLLAGGPTDTQYF.

The V gene is TRBV7-8, the J gene TRBJ1-4, with a weak D call TRBD1 (5 bases). V was shortened by 2 bases and J by 6 bases, with 13 bases between the two germline ends. Per germline, CDR1 SGHVS and CDR2 FQNEAQ. This CDR3 spans 15 amino acids. This CDR3 reads CASSLTGTYYEKLFF. Written as DNA, the CDR3 is TGTGCCAGCAGCTTAACGGGGACTTATTATGAAAAACTGTTTTTT.

Only one count was recorded for this clone. This sequence joins TRBV12-5 and TRBJ1-4, with unresolved D. Germline V lookup: CDR1 LGHNT, CDR2 FRNRAP. V was clipped by 6 bases and J by 6 bases, with 14 bases between them. The CDR3 length is 14 residues. CDR3 sequence: CASGPVWGDEKLFF. CDR3 sequence (DNA): TGTGCTAGTGGCCCCGTTTGGGGAGATGAAAAACTGTTTTTT.

V usage is TRBV29-1 and J usage is TRBJ1-4; D ambiguous. This CDR3 is 13 amino acids long. Trimming stripped 6 bases from V and 6 bases from J, with 14 bases between. CDR1 is SQVTM, CDR2 ANQGSEA, per germline. The CDR3 coding sequence is TGCAGCGTCAACGGACCCGGGGATGAAAAACTGTTTTTT. It encodes CSVNGPGDEKLFF.